These 8 T cell receptor beta chains were sequenced from one sample in a study of spatial heterogeneity in lung cancer. Points from the study as a whole: In tumors, expanded intratumoral alpha and beta TCR counts tracked mutation counts.

Described time point: sample taken at primary tumor resection. TCRdb used MiXCR to reprocess the 5' RACE reads, holding one entry per CDR3 protein. The table lists under 7,500 distinct CDR3 sequences, roughly 13% of them singletons. For these receptors, no antigen is known. The specimen was lung tumor tissue, collected at surgery. The receptors here all came from a female donor with early-stage non-small cell lung cancer.

This clonotype is labeled medium-sized. V usage is TRBV19 and J usage is TRBJ1-1; D is ambiguous. CDR1 is LNHDA, CDR2 SQIVND, per germline (reference sequence). V shed 6 bases and J shed 1 base, with 9 bases lying between them. The CDR3 consists of 13 residues. The CDR3 DNA is TGTGCCAGTAGACCCCGAGAGAACACTGAAGCTTTCTTT. Translated: CASRPRENTEAFF. The complete variable domain, with remaining parts taken from reference TRBV19 and TRBJ1-1, reads DGGITQSPKYLFRKEGQNVTLSCEQNLNHDAMYWYRQDPGQGLRLIYYSQIVNDFQKGDIAEGYSVSREKKESFPLTVTSAQKNPTAFYLCASRPRENTEAFFGQGTRLTVV.

This clonotype has a count of ten or more. The chain joins TRBV2 to TRBJ2-1; TRBD2 is a possible D gene (6 bases). Germline V lookup: CDR1 SNHLY, CDR2 FYNNEI. V was pared by 8 bases and J by 6 bases, with 17 bases between. This CDR3 is built from 14 residues. Written as DNA, the CDR3 is TGTGCCAGCGGACCGGGAGTCCGGGTCAATGAGCAGTTCTTC. Its protein product is CASGPGVRVNEQFF.

There are many counts of this clonotype. V usage is TRBV4-1 and J usage is TRBJ2-3; D not certain. V lost 3 bases and J lost 4, with 8 bases in between. This CDR3 has 13 amino acids. Germline CDR1 and CDR2: MGHRA and YSYEKL. This chain's CDR3 is CASSQGFADTQYF. The CDR3 bases are TGCGCCAGCAGCCAGGGATTTGCAGATACGCAGTATTTT.

Sample share makes this clonotype medium-sized. The chain combines TRBV7-7 with TRBJ2-1, with TRBD1 matching 9 bases. This CDR3 has 17 amino acids. V gave up 1 base and J gave up 3 bases; unmatched junction bases: 7. Germline V gene sequence: CDR1 SSHAT, CDR2 FNYEAQ (reference sequence). The chain's CDR3 is CASSLGLDRGLYNEQFF. The CDR3 DNA sequence: TGTGCCAGCAGCTTAGGATTGGACAGGGGCCTCTACAATGAGCAGTTCTTC.

By share, this clonotype counts as medium-sized. CDR3 DNA sequence: TGTGCCAGCTCACCGTGGCGGGGAAGCATTCAAGAGACCCAGTACTTC. This encodes CASSPWRGSIQETQYF. The V gene is TRBV18, the J gene TRBJ2-5; maybe TRBD2 (6 bases). The CDR3 loop spans 16 amino acids. V was cut by 3 bases and J by 2 bases, with 16 bases left in between. Germline V gives CDR1 KGHSH, CDR2 LQKENI.

By share, this clonotype counts as medium-sized. The chain joins TRBV12-3 or TRBV12-4 to TRBJ2-7; 8 bases map to TRBD2. J gave up 3 bases and V 4 bases, and 8 bases lay outside the gene matches. The CDR3 totals 15 residues. DNA for the CDR3: TGTGCCAGCAGTTGGCTAGCGGGCCCTAACTACGAGCAGTACTTC. It specifies CASSWLAGPNYEQYF.

This clonotype is medium-sized in the sample. This chain connects TRBV29-1 to TRBJ2-1, with a tentative D call TRBD1 (6 bases). CDR1 and CDR2 (germline): SQVTM, ANQGSEA. The germline V and J ends were trimmed by 7 bases and 9 bases, with 19 bases remaining between them. The CDR3 loop spans 13 amino acids. DNA of the CDR3: TGCAGCGGAAGACAACAGGGTCGGGGTGAGCAGTTCTTC. Translated, it gives CSGRQQGRGEQFF.

This clonotype was counted ten times or more. The rearrangement uses TRBV6-2 or TRBV6-3 and TRBJ2-3; possibly TRBD2 for D (5 bases). Trimming cost V 5 bases and J 4 bases, with 13 bases left between them. Germline CDR1 MNHEY, CDR2 SVGEGT. The CDR3 runs to 14 residues. The CDR3 spells CASSRPPRADTQYF. As DNA, the CDR3 is TGTGCCAGCAGTAGGCCCCCGAGGGCAGATACGCAGTATTTT.